What follows are 32 T cell receptor beta chains derived from one specimen sequenced in a study of beta chain features in type 1 diabetes. Expressed TCRB transcripts were sequenced after all isolated RNA was converted to cDNA. Clones were sequenced by immunoSEQ multiplex PCR, and TCRdb holds only the in-frame ones, with some missing. The top ten hold approximately 0.02% of the sample, which has roughly 400,000 clones, about 15% seen once. Input material: naive CD4+ T cells from blood. Every receptor here comes from a woman aged 18-29 years in good health.

The rearrangement links TRBV5-4 to TRBJ2-3; D perhaps matches TRBD1 (5 bases). V was clipped by 1 base and J by 3 bases, with 12 bases between them. This CDR3 has 15 residues. From germline, CDR1 is SGHNT and CDR2 YYREEE (reference sequence). This CDR3 reads CASSLTQGRTDTQYF. Here the CDR3 DNA reads TGTGCCAGCAGCTTGACCCAGGGTAGAACAGATACGCAGTATTTT.

This clone was seen only a few times. The V gene is TRBV28, the J gene TRBJ2-7; unclear D gene. The CDR3 contains 11 residues. Germline-derived CDR1 and CDR2 are MDHEN and SYDVKM. V lost 8 bases to trimming and J lost 2 bases, with 7 bases between them. In DNA form, the CDR3 reads TGTGCCAGCGCCCACACCTACGAGCAGTACTTC. The encoded protein is CASAHTYEQYF. The full variable domain, in which reference TRBV28 and TRBJ2-7 provide the parts outside the CDR3, is DVKVTQSSRYLVKRTGEKVFLECVQDMDHENMFWYRQDPGLGLRLIYFSYDVKMKEKGDIPEGYSVSREKKERFSLILESASTNQTSMYLCASAHTYEQYFGPGTRLTVT.

A few counts support this clone. In nucleotides, the CDR3 is TGTGCCAGCAGCCCCACAGCAGTCTCCTACAATGAGCAGTTCTTC. It yields the protein CASSPTAVSYNEQFF. The chain combines TRBV14 with TRBJ2-1, with D unclear. The V and J ends lost 4 bases and 0 bases respectively, with 10 bases between them. The germline V gene has CDR1 SGHDN and CDR2 FVKESK. The CDR3 is made up of 15 amino acids.

The gene calls are TRBV18 and TRBJ1-2, with D possibly being TRBD1 (5 bases). V was shortened by 2 bases and J by 6 bases, with 13 bases between the two germline ends. The germline V gene encodes CDR1 KGHSH and CDR2 LQKENI. The CDR3 extends over 14 amino acids. The CDR3: CASSPATAGNGYTF. DNA for the CDR3: TGTGCCAGCTCACCAGCGACGGCAGGGAATGGCTACACCTTC.

The chain links TRBV30 to TRBJ1-5; 8 nucleotides align to TRBD1. From germline, CDR1 is GTSNPN and CDR2 SVGIG (reference sequence). V dropped 3 bases and J dropped 5; count of bases not matched to a gene: 6. There are 14 residues in the CDR3. The chain's CDR3 is CAWSTGQVYQPQHF. The CDR3 DNA follows: TGTGCCTGGAGCACGGGACAGGTGTATCAGCCCCAGCATTTT.

The rearrangement joins TRBV7-2 to TRBJ2-7; D perhaps matches TRBD1 (6 bases). Germline V gene sequence: CDR1 SGHTA, CDR2 FQGNSA. Between the trimmed V and J ends, which lost 1 base and 9 bases, there was a span of 13 bases. The CDR3 extends over 13 amino acids. The CDR3 reads CASSLGQAGVQYF. The CDR3 bases are TGTGCCAGCAGCTTAGGACAGGCCGGGGTGCAGTACTTC.

The J gene is TRBJ2-5, the V gene TRBV28; D remains unclear. The CDR3 length is 12 residues. Germline values: CDR1 MDHEN, CDR2 SYDVKM. V lost 7 bases to trimming and J lost 6 bases, with 12 bases between them. CDR3 DNA: TGTGCCAGCATGCCGTCCAGGAAGACCCAGTACTTC. This encodes CASMPSRKTQYF.

This clone was observed a few times. The CDR3 DNA is TGTGCCTGGAGTGTAGGGTTTTACAGGGGATCTAATGAGCAGTTCTTC. Its protein product is CAWSVGFYRGSNEQFF. J is TRBJ2-1 and V is TRBV30; 7 bases line up with TRBD1. The CDR3 loop spans 16 amino acids. CDR1 and CDR2 (germline): GTSNPN, SVGIG (reference sequence). Germline trimming cut 0 bases from V and 7 bases from J; bases unmatched to any gene: 12.

The gene calls are TRBV28 and TRBJ1-1; no definite D call. CDR3 length equals 14 residues. V shed 6 bases and J shed 7 bases, with 18 bases lying between them. The germline CDR1 and CDR2 sequences are MDHEN and SYDVKM. The CDR3 region has the DNA TGTGCCAGCAGAAACCCCACACGAATCTTTGAAGCTTTCTTT. Its protein is CASRNPTRIFEAFF. Drawing the rest from reference TRBV28 and TRBJ1-1, the complete variable domain is DVKVTQSSRYLVKRTGEKVFLECVQDMDHENMFWYRQDPGLGLRLIYFSYDVKMKEKGDIPEGYSVSREKKERFSLILESASTNQTSMYLCASRNPTRIFEAFFGQGTRLTVV.

In its sample, this clone was seen a few times. V usage is TRBV29-1 and J usage is TRBJ1-1; 10 positions agree with TRBD1. This CDR3 is 13 amino acids long. Germline CDR1 and CDR2: SQVTM and ANQGSEA. With 4 bases clipped from V and 3 bases from J, the junction kept 2 bases outside the gene matches. This chain's CDR3 is CSVGGTGDTEAFF. The CDR3 region has the DNA TGCAGCGTTGGTGGGACAGGGGACACTGAAGCTTTCTTT.

This clone was counted a few times. The chain links TRBV7-2 to TRBJ1-5, with D unresolved. Germline assignment: CDR1 SGHTA and CDR2 FQGNSA. The V and J ends lost 6 bases and 0 bases respectively, with 9 bases between them. The CDR3 has 14 amino acids. The CDR3 loop is CASRKRDSNQPQHF. CDR3 nucleotide sequence: TGTGCCAGCAGAAAGCGGGATAGCAATCAGCCCCAGCATTTT.

The rearrangement joins TRBV19 to TRBJ2-6, with 9 positions matching TRBD1. CDR3 length: 15 residues. Looked up from germline, CDR1 is LNHDA and CDR2 is SQIVND (reference sequence). With 5 bases clipped from V and 5 bases from J, the junction kept 4 bases outside the gene matches. The chain's CDR3 is CASSVGQGWANVLTF. CDR3 in DNA: TGTGCCAGTAGTGTTGGACAGGGGTGGGCCAACGTCCTGACTTTC.

The chain links TRBV6-1 to TRBJ2-6, with TRBD2 as a possible D gene (5 bases). There are 15 residues in the CDR3. V gave up 5 bases and J gave up 0 bases, with 8 bases separating them. Germline V lookup: CDR1 MNHNS, CDR2 SASEGT. CDR3 DNA: TGTGCCAGCAGTCTAGCCTACTCTGGGGCCAACGTCCTGACTTTC. Translated: CASSLAYSGANVLTF.

The chain links TRBV29-1 to TRBJ2-1, with TRBD2 matching 9 bases. CDR1 is SQVTM, CDR2 ANQGSEA, per germline. J gave up 4 bases and V 6 bases, and 7 bases lay outside the gene matches. The CDR3 is made up of 14 amino acids. In nucleotides, the CDR3 is TGCAGCGTGGATCTAGCGGGGAGATACAATGAGCAGTTCTTC. Encoded protein: CSVDLAGRYNEQFF.

This clone was counted a few times. CDR3 region: CASSGQGRTEAFF. The CDR3 bases are TGTGCCAGCAGTGGACAGGGAAGGACTGAAGCTTTCTTT. The chain uses TRBV2 and TRBJ1-1; 7 bases align to TRBD1. CDR3 size: 13 residues. Trimming at V came to 4 bases and at J to 5 bases, leaving 4 bases not matched to a gene. Germline V gene data show CDR1 as SNHLY and CDR2 as FYNNEI. The variable domain in full, with the rest retrieved from reference TRBV2 and TRBJ1-1, is EPEVTQTPSHQVTQMGQEVILRCVPISNHLYFYWYRQILGQKVEFLVSFYNNEISEKSEIFDDQFSVERPDGSNFTLKIRSTKLEDSAMYFCASSGQGRTEAFFGQGTRLTVV.

This clone was observed a handful of times. V usage is TRBV4-2 and J usage is TRBJ2-5; D not resolved. The V end was cut by 5 bases, the J end by 0 bases, with 4 bases between. There are 12 residues in the CDR3. The germline CDR1 and CDR2 sequences are LGHNA and YNFKEQ. The chain's CDR3 is CASSLDQETQYF. The CDR3 nucleotides read TGTGCCAGCAGCTTAGACCAAGAGACCCAGTACTTC.

The chain combines TRBV14 with TRBJ1-1; D uncertain. V lost 2 bases, J lost 6 bases, and 4 bases lay in between. The CDR3 extends over 11 amino acids. Germline V lookup: CDR1 SGHDN, CDR2 FVKESK. The DNA of the CDR3 is TGTGCCAGCAGCCAACGAGCTGAAGCTTTCTTT. The encoded protein is CASSQRAEAFF.

This clone appeared a few times. This sequence joins TRBV6-7 and TRBJ1-5, with D hard to call. TRBV6-7 is treated as an ORF (open reading frame) with a function not yet certain. Trimming took off 0 bases at V and 11 bases at J, with 11 bases between the two ends. This CDR3 has 13 amino acids. In DNA form, the CDR3 reads TGTGCCAGCAGTTACTCGAGGCTGCCAGCCCAGCATTTT. This gives the protein CASSYSRLPAQHF.

The chain employs TRBV5-4 and TRBJ2-3, with D possibly being TRBD1 (6 bases). The CDR3 contains 14 residues. Trimming left V 0 bases short and J 3 bases short, with 8 bases between. Germline CDR1 reads SGHNT; CDR2 reads YYREEE (reference sequence). CDR3 coding DNA: TGTGCCAGCAGCTTGGAGCAGGGGACAGATACGCAGTATTTT. This codes for CASSLEQGTDTQYF.

V is TRBV5-1 and J is TRBJ2-3, with D perhaps matching TRBD2 (5 bases). V was pared by 0 bases and J by 4 bases, with 9 bases between. Germline loops: CDR1 SGHRS, CDR2 YFSETQ. The CDR3 extends over 14 amino acids. The CDR3 DNA reads as TGCGCCAGCAGCTTGGAGGGAGTCGCAGATACGCAGTATTTT. Amino acids: CASSLEGVADTQYF.

This clone has only one observation. V is TRBV28 and J is TRBJ1-5; maybe TRBD1 (6 bases). Trimming stripped 5 bases from V and 0 bases from J, with 14 bases between. Germline V gene lookup returns CDR1 MDHEN and CDR2 SYDVKM. The CDR3 runs 16 residues. The CDR3 DNA reads as TGTGCCAGCAGTCCCAGCAGGGGAAATAGCAATCAGCCCCAGCATTTT. As protein: CASSPSRGNSNQPQHF.

V is TRBV7-9 and J is TRBJ2-7; D possibly corresponds to TRBD1 (6 bases). Germline V CDR1 and CDR2: SEHNR, FQNEAQ (reference sequence). The CDR3 loop spans 11 amino acids. Deletions cut 5 bases from V and 7 bases from J, with 9 bases between. Here the CDR3 reads CASSMGTEQYF. The CDR3 nucleotides read TGTGCCAGCAGCATGGGGACAGAGCAGTACTTC.

Only a few counts were recorded for this clone. V gene TRBV28 combines with J gene TRBJ2-1; D might be TRBD1 (7 bases). V lost 5 bases and J 12 bases, leaving 20 bases between the germline ends. Germline CDR1 reads MDHEN; CDR2 reads SYDVKM. This CDR3 has 14 residues. This CDR3 reads CASSTGATGVRQFF. CDR3 in DNA: TGTGCCAGCAGTACGGGAGCTACAGGGGTACGGCAGTTCTTC.

This clone has more than one count but fewer than ten. V usage is TRBV27 and J usage is TRBJ2-7, with TRBD2 matching over 7 bases. The CDR3 loop spans 16 amino acids. Looked up from germline, CDR1 is MNHEY and CDR2 is SMNVEV (reference sequence). V trimming: 10 bases; J trimming: 4 bases; junction bases outside the gene matches: 19. DNA for the CDR3: TGTGCCACCAAAGGCATACTACCGGGCGGGGGTTACGAGCAGTACTTC. This translates into CATKGILPGGGYEQYF.

This chain uses TRBV5-1 with TRBJ2-7; TRBD2 matches 14 bases. The ends lost 5 bases at V and 0 bases at J; junction bases unmatched: 13. Germline values: CDR1 SGHRS, CDR2 YFSETQ. This CDR3 is built from 19 residues. DNA for the CDR3: TGCGCCAGCAGTTCGGGCCGCGGACTAGCGGGAGGTTCCTCCTACGAGCAGTACTTC. Translation gives CASSSGRGLAGGSSYEQYF.

Regarding this clone: In the same sample, other DNA sequences code for this CDR3. This rearrangement joins TRBV18 to TRBJ2-3; D not resolved. Germline V CDR1 and CDR2: KGHSH, LQKENI. The CDR3 covers 12 residues. The V end was cut by 3 bases, the J end by 3 bases, with 4 bases between. The CDR3 reads CASSPSTDTQYF. The CDR3 DNA follows: TGTGCCAGCTCACCTTCAACAGATACGCAGTATTTT.

This clone was found a few times. This chain uses TRBV5-1 with TRBJ2-3; D possibly corresponds to TRBD2 (5 bases). Trimming pared 4 bases from V and 6 bases from J, leaving 15 bases between. Germline loops: CDR1 SGHRS, CDR2 YFSETQ. CDR3 length: 14 amino acids. The CDR3 loop reads CASSRLSGADTQYF. For the CDR3, the DNA is TGCGCCAGCAGCAGACTAAGTGGCGCGGATACGCAGTATTTT.

The chain has TRBV7-9 and TRBJ2-7, with 8 bases identical to TRBD1. The CDR3 is made up of 15 amino acids. The V segment lost 5 bases and the J segment 5 bases; nucleotides outside the gene matches: 11. From germline, CDR1 is SEHNR and CDR2 FQNEAQ (reference sequence). The CDR3 DNA reads as TGTGCCAGCAGCCGGTCTGGACAGGGACGGAACGAGCAGTACTTC. It specifies CASSRSGQGRNEQYF. The complete variable domain, with remaining parts taken from reference TRBV7-9 and TRBJ2-7, reads DTGVSQNPRHKITKRGQNVTFRCDPISEHNRLYWYRQTLGQGPEFLTYFQNEAQLEKSRLLSDRFSAERPKGSFSTLEIQRTEQGDSAMYLCASSRSGQGRNEQYFGPGTRLTVT.

This clone was observed a handful of times. The chain carries TRBV7-8 and TRBJ1-5, with D unclear. Trimming left V 5 bases short and J 0 bases short, with 17 bases between. The CDR3 is 17 residues long. The germline gives CDR1 SGHVS, CDR2 FQNEAQ. The DNA for the CDR3 is TGTGCCAGCAGCACCGAGGCAACTTCGTATAGCAATCAGCCCCAGCATTTT. It specifies CASSTEATSYSNQPQHF.

This clone was recorded a few times. The V and J genes are TRBV7-9 and TRBJ1-5, with TRBD1 matching over 7 bases. With 5 bases clipped from V and 3 bases from J, the junction kept 4 bases outside the gene matches. Germline V gives CDR1 SEHNR, CDR2 FQNEAQ (reference sequence). The CDR3 contains 14 residues. CDR3 sequence (DNA): TGTGCCAGCAGCCTGACAGGGTACAATCAGCCCCAGCATTTT. This sequence encodes CASSLTGYNQPQHF.

V and J are TRBV10-3 and TRBJ2-7; 8 bases line up with TRBD2. The trim removed 7 bases at V and 6 bases at J, leaving 11 bases unmatched. The CDR3 covers 14 residues. Looked up from germline, CDR1 is ENHRY and CDR2 is SYGVKD. Here the CDR3 DNA reads TGTGCCATCACGGGACTAGTGGTTTCGGCCGAGCAGTACTTC. Translated: CAITGLVVSAEQYF.

This clone turned up a few times. The chain links TRBV23-1 to TRBJ2-5; the match to TRBD1 covers 7 bases. TRBV23-1 is reported as an ORF; its role is uncertain. The CDR3 is 16 amino acids. The V gene end was trimmed by 0 bases and the J gene end by 0 bases; junction bases not matched to a gene: 4. The DNA for the CDR3 is TGCGCCAGCAGTCAATCGGGGGACAGCTACCAAGAGACCCAGTACTTC. Translation gives CASSQSGDSYQETQYF.